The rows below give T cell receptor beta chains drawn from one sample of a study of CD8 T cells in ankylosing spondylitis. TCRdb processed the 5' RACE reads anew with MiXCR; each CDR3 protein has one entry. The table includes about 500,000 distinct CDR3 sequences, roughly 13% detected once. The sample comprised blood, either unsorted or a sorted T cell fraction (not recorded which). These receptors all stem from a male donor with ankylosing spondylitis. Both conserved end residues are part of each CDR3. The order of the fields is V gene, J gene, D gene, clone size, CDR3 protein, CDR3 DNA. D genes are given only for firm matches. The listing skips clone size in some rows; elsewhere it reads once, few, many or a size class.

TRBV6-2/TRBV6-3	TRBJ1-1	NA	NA	CSSSTGVGANTEAFF	TGTTCCAGCAGTACCGGGGTGGGGGCCAACACTGAAGCTTTCTTT
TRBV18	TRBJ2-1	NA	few	CASSPLGLNNEQFF	TGTGCCAGCTCACCATTGGGACTTAACAATGAGCAGTTCTTC
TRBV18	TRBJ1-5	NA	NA	CASSPSGAGNQPQHF	TGTGCCAGCTCACCTTCCGGGGCGGGCAATCAGCCCCAGCATTTT
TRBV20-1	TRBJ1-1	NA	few	CSARFTGTYTEAFF	TGCAGTGCTAGATTCACAGGGACGTACACTGAAGCTTTCTTT
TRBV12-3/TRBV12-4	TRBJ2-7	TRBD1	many	CASSVSGQASLEQYF	TGTGCCAGCAGTGTCTCGGGACAGGCCTCATTAGAGCAGTACTTC
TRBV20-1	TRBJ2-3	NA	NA	CSAPASTDTQYF	TGCAGTGCTCCTGCCAGCACAGATACGCAGTATTTT
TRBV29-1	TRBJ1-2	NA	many	CSAEGQDYGYTF	TGCAGCGCGGAAGGGCAGGACTATGGCTACACCTTC
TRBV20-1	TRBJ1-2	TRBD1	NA	CSARQGGLEYGYTF	TGCAGTGCTCGACAGGGTGGGCTGGAATATGGCTACACCTTC
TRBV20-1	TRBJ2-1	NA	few	CSAENTNNEQFF	TGCAGTGCTGAGAACACGAACAATGAGCAGTTCTTC
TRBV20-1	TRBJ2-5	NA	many	CSASGRGQETQYF	TGCAGTGCTAGTGGCAGGGGACAAGAGACCCAGTACTTC
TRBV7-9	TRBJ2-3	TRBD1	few	CASSSWTGGTDTQYF	TGTGCCAGCAGCTCCTGGACAGGGGGCACAGATACGCAGTATTTT
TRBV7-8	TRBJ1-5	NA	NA	CASSLDGRSNQPQHF	TGTGCCAGCAGCTTGGACGGACGTAGCAATCAGCCCCAGCATTTT
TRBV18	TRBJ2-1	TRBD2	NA	CASSPDSLAGNNEQFF	TGTGCCAGCTCACCAGATTCCCTAGCGGGAAACAATGAGCAGTTCTTC
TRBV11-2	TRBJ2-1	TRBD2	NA	CASSHLIGRDLREQFF	TGTGCCAGCAGCCACCTGATCGGGAGGGACCTGAGGGAGCAGTTCTTC
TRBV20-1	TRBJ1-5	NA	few	CSAGRGRLGNQPQHF	TGCAGTGCCGGCCGGGGGAGGCTTGGGAATCAGCCCCAGCATTTT
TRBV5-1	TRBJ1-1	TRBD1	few	CASRSGQGARTEVFF	TGCGCCAGCAGATCCGGACAGGGGGCTCGAACTGAAGTTTTCTTT
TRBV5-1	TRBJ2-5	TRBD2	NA	CASSLEGGSGKTQYF	TGCGCCAGCAGCTTGGAGGGCGGGAGTGGGAAGACCCAGTACTTC
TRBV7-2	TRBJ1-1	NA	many	CASSAQGRAEAFF	TGTGCCAGCAGCGCCCAGGGGAGGGCTGAAGCTTTCTTT
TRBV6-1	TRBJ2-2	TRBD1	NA	CASKTGGDTGELFF	TGTGCCAGCAAGACAGGGGGAGACACCGGGGAGCTGTTTTTT
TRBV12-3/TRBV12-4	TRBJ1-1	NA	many	CASSSARNTEAFF	TGTGCCAGCAGTTCTGCCCGGAACACTGAAGCTTTCTTT
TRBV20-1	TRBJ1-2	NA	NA	CSASLDTLGLWGYTF	TGCAGTGCTAGTTTAGACACATTGGGACTATGGGGCTACACCTTC
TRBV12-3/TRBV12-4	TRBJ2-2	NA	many	CASRGIAANTGELFF	TGTGCCAGCAGAGGAATAGCCGCGAACACCGGGGAGCTGTTTTTT
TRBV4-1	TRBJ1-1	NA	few	CASSAWGGHTEAFF	TGCGCCAGCAGCGCCTGGGGGGGCCACACTGAAGCTTTCTTT
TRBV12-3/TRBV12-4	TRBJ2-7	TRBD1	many	CASSLGTATYEQYF	TGTGCCAGCAGCCTGGGGACAGCTACCTACGAGCAGTACTTC
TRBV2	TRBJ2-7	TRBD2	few	CASRRTSGRSYEQYF	TGTGCCAGCAGACGCACTAGCGGACGGTCCTACGAGCAGTACTTC
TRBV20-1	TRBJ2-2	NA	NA	CCARERTAQTNTGELFF	TGCTGTGCTAGAGAACGGACAGCCCAAACGAACACCGGGGAGCTGTTTTTT
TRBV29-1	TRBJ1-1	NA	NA	CSVERGPSPGAFF	TGCAGCGTTGAAAGGGGCCCCAGTCCCGGGGCTTTCTTT
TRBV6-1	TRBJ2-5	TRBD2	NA	CASTFLAGGETQYF	TGTGCCAGCACCTTCCTAGCGGGTGGGGAGACCCAGTACTTC
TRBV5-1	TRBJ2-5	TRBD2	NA	CASSSIAGQETQYF	TGCGCCAGCAGCAGTATAGCGGGACAAGAGACCCAGTACTTC
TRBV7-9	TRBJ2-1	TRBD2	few	CATTRELAGENYEQFF	TGTGCCACCACGCGGGAACTAGCGGGAGAAAACTATGAGCAGTTCTTC
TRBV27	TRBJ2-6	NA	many	CASSFDGTGANVLTF	TGTGCCAGCAGTTTCGATGGGACAGGGGCCAACGTCCTGACTTTC
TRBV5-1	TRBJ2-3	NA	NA	CASSPTGTRTDTQYF	TGCGCCAGCAGCCCCACCGGGACCCGCACAGATACGCAGTATTTT
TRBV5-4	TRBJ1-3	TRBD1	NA	CASSFDRDSGNTIYF	TGTGCCAGCAGCTTCGACAGGGACTCTGGAAACACCATATATTTT
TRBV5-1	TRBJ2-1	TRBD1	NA	CASSSRQGSAYNEQFF	TGCGCCAGCAGCTCCCGACAGGGCAGTGCTTACAATGAGCAGTTCTTC
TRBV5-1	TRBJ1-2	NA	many	CASSFQEDYGYTF	TGCGCCAGCAGCTTTCAGGAGGACTATGGCTACACCTTC
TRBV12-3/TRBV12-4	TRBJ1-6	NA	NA	CASTLGSKRYNSPLHF	TGTGCCAGCACCCTGGGGAGTAAACGGTATAATTCACCCCTCCACTTT
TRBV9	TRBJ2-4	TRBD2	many	CASSVEPGGLAEFGNIQYF	TGTGCCAGCAGCGTAGAGCCCGGGGGACTAGCGGAGTTCGGAAACATTCAGTACTTC
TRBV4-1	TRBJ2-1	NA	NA	CASSQDQGNYYNEQFF	TGCGCCAGCAGCCAAGATCAGGGCAACTACTACAATGAGCAGTTCTTC
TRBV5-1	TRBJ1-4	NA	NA	CASSLAGKNEKLFF	TGCGCCAGCAGCTTGGCAGGGAAGAATGAAAAACTGTTTTTT
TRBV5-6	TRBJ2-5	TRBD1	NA	CASSLGTGGFGETQYF	TGTGCCAGCAGCTTGGGGACAGGGGGCTTTGGGGAGACCCAGTACTTC
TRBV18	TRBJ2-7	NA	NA	CASSPPGALDRRSYEQYF	TGTGCCAGCTCACCACCTGGAGCCCTGGACAGACGCTCCTACGAGCAGTACTTC
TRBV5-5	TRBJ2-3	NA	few	CASSLKEAPWTDTQYF	TGTGCCAGCAGCTTGAAGGAGGCGCCCTGGACAGATACGCAGTATTTT
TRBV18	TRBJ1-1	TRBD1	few	CASSPRDRISNTEAFF	TGTGCCAGCTCACCACGGGACAGGATTTCGAACACTGAAGCTTTCTTT
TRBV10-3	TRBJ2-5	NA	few	CAISDRLGKETQYF	TGTGCCATCAGTGACAGGCTTGGAAAAGAGACCCAGTACTTC
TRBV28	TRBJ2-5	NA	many	CATHPRWARKTQYF	TGTGCCACCCATCCGAGGTGGGCGAGAAAGACCCAGTACTTC
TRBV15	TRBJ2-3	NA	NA	CATSRGAQGPLSTQYF	TGTGCCACCAGCAGAGGCGCTCAAGGGCCCCTGTCTACGCAGTATTTT
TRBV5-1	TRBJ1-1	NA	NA	CASSLWGNEAFF	TGCGCCAGCAGCTTATGGGGGAATGAAGCTTTCTTT
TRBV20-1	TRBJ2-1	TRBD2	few	CSARGWAGGPDEQFF	TGCAGTGCTAGAGGTTGGGCGGGAGGGCCGGATGAGCAGTTCTTC
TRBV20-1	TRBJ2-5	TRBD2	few	CSASSSGLAGETQYF	TGCAGTGCTAGTTCCTCGGGACTAGCGGGAGAGACCCAGTACTTC
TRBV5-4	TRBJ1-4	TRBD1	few	CASSHLDRGQNEKLFF	TGTGCCAGCAGCCACCTAGACAGGGGGCAAAATGAAAAACTGTTTTTT
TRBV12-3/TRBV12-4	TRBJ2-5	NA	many	CASSLGGSWQETQYF	TGTGCCAGCAGTTTGGGGGGAAGTTGGCAAGAGACCCAGTACTTC